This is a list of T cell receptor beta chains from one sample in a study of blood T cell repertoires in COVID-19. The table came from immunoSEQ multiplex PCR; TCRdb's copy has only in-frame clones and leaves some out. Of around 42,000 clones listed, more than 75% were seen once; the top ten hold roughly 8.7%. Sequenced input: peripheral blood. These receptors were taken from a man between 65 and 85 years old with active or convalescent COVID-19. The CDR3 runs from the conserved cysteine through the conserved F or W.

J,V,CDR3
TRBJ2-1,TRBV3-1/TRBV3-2,CASSPGQGHNEQFF
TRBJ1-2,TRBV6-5,CASGGGSSYGYTF
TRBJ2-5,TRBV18,CASSPRTTIQETQYF
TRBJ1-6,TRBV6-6,CASSQQGALDSPLHF
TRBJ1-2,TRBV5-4,CASSLGGRANYGYTF
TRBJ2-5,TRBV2,CASSEAPAGAQYF
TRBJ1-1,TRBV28,CASIAGTEAFF
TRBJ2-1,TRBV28,CASSLFAYNEQFF
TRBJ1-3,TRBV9,CASSVTTGTGGDTIYF
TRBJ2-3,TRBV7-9,CASSPGQGLTTDTQYF
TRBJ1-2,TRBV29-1,CSARPGQNYGYTF
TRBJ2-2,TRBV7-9,CASSSDRGYTGELFF
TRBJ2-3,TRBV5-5,CASSLPGGRPDTQYF
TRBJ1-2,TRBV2,CASNRVSNGYTF
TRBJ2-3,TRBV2,CASSDGLAGTTDTQYF
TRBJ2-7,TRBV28,CASTDRPRYEQYF
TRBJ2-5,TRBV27,CASSSLRGQETQYF
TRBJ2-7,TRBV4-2,CASSQEVLAHEQYF
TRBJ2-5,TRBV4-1,CASSQNPGLVETQYF
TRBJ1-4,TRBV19,CASSMTATNEKLFF
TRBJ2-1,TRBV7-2,CASSGGTGGEQFF
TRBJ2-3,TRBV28,CASKGQGSLYTDTQYF
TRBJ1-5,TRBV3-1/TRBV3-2,CASSQAFQPQHF
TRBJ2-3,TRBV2,CASSVGDFDTQYF
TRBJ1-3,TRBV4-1,CASSQATVGTIYF
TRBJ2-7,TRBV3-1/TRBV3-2,CASSSSSYEQYF
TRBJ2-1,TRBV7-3,CASSLGSGGIYEQFF
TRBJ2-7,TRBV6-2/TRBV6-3,CASSYSAGSGSYEQYF
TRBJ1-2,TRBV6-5,CASSYNGQGNYGYTF
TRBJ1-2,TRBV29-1,CSVESQDVSRGYTF
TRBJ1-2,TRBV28,CASSASGIYGYTF
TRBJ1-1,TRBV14,CASSQTSGTEAFF
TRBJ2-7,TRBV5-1,CASSFSGGRYEQYF
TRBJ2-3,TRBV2,CATNRGTSAPDTQYF
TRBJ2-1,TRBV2,CASSFSGGPNEQFF
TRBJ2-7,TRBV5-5,CASSSGSNNYEQYF
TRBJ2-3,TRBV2,CASANTDTQYF